The 3 T cell receptor beta chains below all came from one sample that was sequenced in a study of technical replicates of blood from several donors. Sequenced by immunoSEQ multiplex PCR; TCRdb stores in-frame clones only, minus some. Of 70,000 to 95,000 clones in the sample, 85% to 95% were seen once. Sequencing used T cells isolated from PBMCs. These receptor sequences come from a human donor in good health.

The CDR3 region has the DNA TGCGCCAGCAGCCAAGACACTAGATCGACGCATAACTATGGCTACACCTTC. Its translation: CASSQDTRSTHNYGYTF. This rearrangement joins TRBV4-1 to TRBJ1-2; D not resolved. Germline loops: CDR1 MGHRA, CDR2 YSYEKL. The ends were cut back, 0 bases at V and 1 base at J, with 15 bases in the middle. CDR3 size: 17 residues.

CDR3 nucleotides: TGTGCCAGCAGCTTCTTGCTGGGGCCACCGGGCACAGATACGCAGTATTTT. Translated: CASSFLLGPPGTDTQYF. V gene TRBV5-6 combines with J gene TRBJ2-3, with a tentative D call TRBD1 (5 bases). CDR3 length equals 17 residues. Trimming took off 2 bases at V and 1 base at J, with 17 bases between the two ends. Germline loops: CDR1 SGHDT, CDR2 YYEEEE.

The rearrangement links TRBV6-1 to TRBJ1-5, with 7 bases identical to TRBD1. V gave up 7 bases and J gave up 4 bases; unmatched junction bases: 10. The CDR3 totals 15 residues. Germline V gene lookup returns CDR1 MNHNS and CDR2 SASEGT. This chain's CDR3 is CASKLGQITNQPQHF. In DNA form, the CDR3 reads TGTGCCAGCAAGCTGGGACAGATTACGAATCAGCCCCAGCATTTT.